One sample yielded the 32 T cell receptor beta chains listed below, sequenced in a study of cytomegalovirus exposure and HLA in healthy donors. With 60 Vbeta and 13 Jbeta primers, the PCR was carried out. TCRdb keeps only in-frame clones here, not all; method: immunoSEQ multiplex PCR. The data show fewer than 150,000 clones, around 76% seen once. Material for sequencing was PBMCs. The receptors derive from a man aged 55 to 70 in good health and CMV-seropositive.

This clone has a handful of counts. The gene calls are TRBV27 and TRBJ2-1; 7 positions match TRBD2. J was trimmed by 5 bases and V by 6 bases; bases with no gene match: 10. Germline V gives CDR1 MNHEY, CDR2 SMNVEV (reference sequence). This CDR3 is 15 amino acids long. CDR3 coding DNA: TGTGCCAGCAGCCAACTAGCGAATGTTGACAATGAGCAGTTCTTC. Residues: CASSQLANVDNEQFF.

The gene calls are TRBV6-1 and TRBJ1-5; no clear D gene. The CDR3 has 15 residues. Germline CDR1 reads MNHNS; CDR2 reads SASEGT. The V gene lost 3 bases and the J gene lost 2 bases, with 11 bases spanning the gap. In DNA form, the CDR3 reads TGTGCCAGCAGTGATGGAGGGTTCGGCAATCAGCCCCAGCATTTT. Its translation: CASSDGGFGNQPQHF.

The chain joins TRBV6-1 to TRBJ1-1, with a possible D match to TRBD1 (5 bases). The V gene lost 7 bases and the J gene lost 10 bases, with 13 bases spanning the gap. This CDR3 comprises 11 residues. Germline lookup yields CDR1 MNHNS and CDR2 SASEGT. The CDR3 loop reads CASTEQARAFF. The CDR3 nucleotides are TGTGCCAGCACCGAACAGGCCCGAGCTTTCTTT.

The rearrangement uses TRBV28 and TRBJ2-3, with a possible D match to TRBD1 (5 bases). Trimming pared 6 bases from V and 5 bases from J, leaving 9 bases between. The CDR3 runs to 12 residues. Germline CDR1 is MDHEN and CDR2 is SYDVKM. CDR3 DNA sequence: TGTGCCAGCAGAGGGGCGGTAGATACGCAGTATTTT. It encodes CASRGAVDTQYF.

The chain has TRBV5-1 and TRBJ1-1; no definite D call. The V end was cut by 2 bases, the J end by 1 base, with 12 bases between. CDR3 length equals 15 residues. The germline gives CDR1 SGHRS, CDR2 YFSETQ. This chain's CDR3 is CASSFIGGSNTEAFF. The CDR3, as DNA: TGCGCCAGCAGCTTTATAGGCGGCTCGAACACTGAAGCTTTCTTT.

A remark on this clone: The junction departs from the called germline gene at one end, perhaps through a read error. Within the sample, other DNA sequences also encode this same CDR3. The V call is TRBV2, the J call TRBJ1-6; D gene ambiguous. The CDR3 loop spans 14 amino acids. CDR1 and CDR2 from the germline V gene are SNHLY and FYNNEI. The CDR3 DNA reads as TGTGCTAGCAGAATAACCGTAGCCAATTCACCCCTCCACTTT. It codes for CASRITVANSPLHF.

V is TRBV7-2 and J is TRBJ1-2; a weak D match, TRBD1 (5 bases). This CDR3 region has 14 residues. Germline values: CDR1 SGHTA, CDR2 FQGNSA. V shed 4 bases and J shed 7 bases, with 16 bases lying between them. The CDR3 DNA sequence: TGTGCCAGCAGCTCCCCTGGGGGGTTCGGTGGCTACACCTTC. It translates to CASSSPGGFGGYTF.

This chain uses TRBV7-2 with TRBJ1-2, with D maybe TRBD1 (6 bases). The CDR3 extends over 15 amino acids. Trimming cost V 7 bases and J 5 bases, with 20 bases left between them. Germline CDR1 reads SGHTA; CDR2 reads FQGNSA. DNA of the CDR3: TGTGCCAGCACACCGCAAGGACAGCGAAGGTATGGCTACACCTTC. Protein product: CASTPQGQRRYGYTF.

This chain links TRBV2 with TRBJ1-2; no definite D call. Looked up from germline, CDR1 is SNHLY and CDR2 is FYNNEI. There are 14 residues in the CDR3. V dropped 8 bases and J dropped 0 bases, with 13 bases sitting between them. As DNA, the CDR3 is TGTGCCAGCGAGACGTACAGAGCTAACTATGGCTACACCTTC. This translates into CASETYRANYGYTF.

This chain links TRBV5-5 with TRBJ1-3; D is unresolved. Germline V gene sequence: CDR1 SGHKS, CDR2 YYEKEE (reference sequence). The CDR3 runs 16 residues. V lost 1 base to trimming and J lost 0 bases, with 11 bases between them. The CDR3 sequence: CASSLIRTISGNTIYF. The CDR3 nucleotides are TGTGCCAGCAGCTTGATCCGGACTATCTCTGGAAACACCATATATTTT.

V is TRBV9 and J is TRBJ2-6, with 8 bases identical to TRBD1. V trimming: 3 bases; J trimming: 3 bases; junction bases outside the gene matches: 11. CDR1 and CDR2 (germline): SGDLS, YYNGEE. The CDR3 has 18 residues. The CDR3 region is CASSARPGGSGGANVLTF. DNA for the CDR3: TGTGCCAGCAGCGCCCGGCCAGGGGGCTCTGGTGGGGCCAACGTCCTGACTTTC.

This sequence joins TRBV18 and TRBJ2-5, with TRBD2 as a possible D gene (6 bases). CDR1 is KGHSH and CDR2 is LQKENI in the germline V gene. CDR3 length: 16 residues. Trimming took off 8 bases at V and 2 bases at J, with 21 bases between the two ends. CDR3 sequence (DNA): TGTGCCAGCCAAGAAATGGGCCTAGCGAGGCAAGAGACCCAGTACTTC. As protein: CASQEMGLARQETQYF.

The chain links TRBV28 to TRBJ1-2, with D perhaps matching TRBD1 (6 bases). V was cut by 6 bases and J by 8 bases, with 16 bases left in between. The CDR3 is 13 amino acids. CDR1 is MDHEN and CDR2 is SYDVKM in the germline V gene. CDR3 region: CASSPGTMVGYTF. CDR3 DNA sequence: TGTGCCAGCAGCCCCGGGACAATGGTAGGCTACACCTTC.

V usage is TRBV10-3 and J usage is TRBJ1-6, with D possibly matching TRBD1 (6 bases). The CDR3 is 15 amino acids. The V gene lost 0 bases and the J gene lost 6 bases, with 9 bases spanning the gap. Germline V gene lookup returns CDR1 ENHRY and CDR2 SYGVKD. The CDR3 bases are TGTGCCATCAGTGAGTCGACAGGAAGTAATTCACCCCTCCACTTT. Translation gives CAISESTGSNSPLHF.

This chain joins TRBV15 and TRBJ2-5, with 7 bases fitting TRBD2. Germline V gene data show CDR1 as LNHNV and CDR2 as YYDKDF (reference sequence). V was pared by 3 bases and J by 3 bases, with 7 bases of the junction left unmatched. CDR3 size: 15 residues. Here the CDR3 reads CATSRPIGGEETQYF. In nucleotides, the CDR3 is TGTGCCACCAGCAGGCCGATTGGGGGGGAAGAGACCCAGTACTTC.

This clone was counted only a few times. This chain joins TRBV15 and TRBJ2-1, with TRBD2 identical over 14 bases. CDR1 LNHNV and CDR2 YYDKDF come from the germline V gene (reference sequence). The CDR3 contains 15 residues. J gave up 9 bases and V 4 bases, and 5 bases lay outside the gene matches. CDR3 sequence (DNA): TGTGCCACCAGCATCACCGGGACTAGCGGGAGTGAGCAGTTCTTC. It specifies CATSITGTSGSEQFF.

This clone occurred once. V is TRBV6-6 and J is TRBJ1-1; D gene unclear. V shed 0 bases and J shed 1 base, with 12 bases lying between them. From germline, CDR1 is MNHNY and CDR2 SVGAGI (reference sequence). This CDR3 is built from 16 residues. CDR3 amino acids: CASSYSPGSGNTEAFF. The CDR3 nucleotides are TGTGCCAGCAGTTACTCTCCGGGTTCGGGGAACACTGAAGCTTTCTTT.

This chain uses TRBV25-1 with TRBJ1-4, with D uncertain. The CDR3 spans 14 residues. CDR1 and CDR2 (germline): MGHDK, SYGVNS. Trimming took 4 bases from V and 1 from J, leaving 7 bases between them. The CDR3 DNA reads as TGTGCCAGCAGTGCTCCCGGAACTAATGAAAAACTGTTTTTT. Its translation: CASSAPGTNEKLFF.

The chain carries TRBV7-2 and TRBJ1-5, with TRBD1 matching over 11 bases. Germline V gene sequence: CDR1 SGHTA, CDR2 FQGNSA. V trimming: 5 bases; J trimming: 5 bases; junction bases outside the gene matches: 8. The CDR3 is made up of 16 amino acids. The DNA of the CDR3 is TGTGCCAGCAGCGGGGACAGGGGGTCAGGACATCAGCCCCAGCATTTT. This gives the protein CASSGDRGSGHQPQHF.

The rearrangement joins TRBV4-1 to TRBJ1-5; D unresolved. Trimming removed 1 base from V and 7 bases from J, with 8 bases in between. Germline-derived CDR1 and CDR2 are MGHRA and YSYEKL. The CDR3 runs to 13 residues. The CDR3 loop is CASSQVGGQPQHF. CDR3 DNA sequence: TGCGCCAGCAGCCAAGTGGGAGGGCAGCCCCAGCATTTT.

This clone occurred a few times. This chain uses TRBV30 with TRBJ2-7; 9 bases map to TRBD2. CDR1 and CDR2 (germline): GTSNPN, SVGIG (reference sequence). The CDR3 loop spans 14 amino acids. V dropped 0 bases and J dropped 8; count of bases not matched to a gene: 8. CDR3 DNA: TGTGCCTGGAGTGTTATAGCGGGGGCGAGAAAGCAGTACTTC. It translates to CAWSVIAGARKQYF.

This chain connects TRBV11-2 to TRBJ1-6; 7 bases line up with TRBD1. This CDR3 comprises 13 residues. Trimming cost V 2 bases and J 13 bases; bases outside gene matches: 5. CDR1 is SGHAT and CDR2 is FQNNGV in the germline V gene. The CDR3 coding sequence is TGTGCCAGCAGCTTAACAGGGGCCCTCCCCCTCCACTTT. It specifies CASSLTGALPLHF.

The genes are TRBV30 and TRBJ1-5, with TRBD1 identical over 7 bases. CDR3 size: 15 residues. With V trimmed by 0 bases and J by 1 base, 3 bases remained unmatched. The V gene's germline CDR1 is GTSNPN and CDR2 SVGIG (reference sequence). The CDR3 DNA sequence: TGTGCCTGGAGTGTCCCGGGACAGAGCAATCAGCCCCAGCATTTT. Translation: CAWSVPGQSNQPQHF.

This chain joins TRBV7-2 and TRBJ2-3; 12 bases are shared with TRBD2. Trimming took 6 bases from V and 8 from J; bases not matched to a gene: 9. CDR3 length: 15 amino acids. Per germline, CDR1 SGHTA and CDR2 FQGNSA. CDR3 sequence reads: CASSRTSGALGTQYF. The CDR3 region has the DNA TGTGCCAGCAGTCGGACTAGCGGGGCGCTCGGTACGCAGTATTTT.

This chain uses TRBV27 with TRBJ2-7; TRBD2 might be the D (5 bases). With 0 bases removed from V and 2 bases from J, the gap between germline ends came to 11 bases. This CDR3 comprises 15 residues. The germline V gene encodes CDR1 MNHEY and CDR2 SMNVEV (reference sequence). The CDR3 loop reads CASSLSRVQTYEQYF. As DNA, the CDR3 is TGTGCCAGCAGTTTATCGCGGGTACAGACCTACGAGCAGTACTTC.

The V call is TRBV5-4, the J call TRBJ2-2; 9 bases match TRBD2. Germline values: CDR1 SGHNT, CDR2 YYREEE (reference sequence). V was pared by 0 bases and J by 7 bases, with 7 bases of the junction left unmatched. This CDR3 contains 16 residues. The CDR3 bases are TGTGCCAGCAGCTTGGAGGGTCTAGCGGGATTCGGGGAGCTGTTTTTT. It yields the protein CASSLEGLAGFGELFF.

V is TRBV4-1 and J is TRBJ1-1, with 8 bases lining up with TRBD1. The V gene's germline CDR1 is MGHRA and CDR2 YSYEKL. V lost 5 bases and J lost 0; bases outside the gene matches: 5. This CDR3 contains 15 residues. The CDR3 bases are TGCGCCAGCAGCGACAGGGGAAACCTGAACACTGAAGCTTTCTTT. It encodes CASSDRGNLNTEAFF.

CDR3 amino acids: CASSLGPTLGANVLTF. Here the CDR3 DNA reads TGTGCCAGCAGCTTGGGACCGACTTTAGGGGCCAACGTCCTGACTTTC. The rearrangement joins TRBV5-4 to TRBJ2-6, with D unclear. V shed 0 bases and J shed 4 bases, with 11 bases lying between them. This CDR3 spans 16 amino acids. Germline loops: CDR1 SGHNT, CDR2 YYREEE (reference sequence).

This sequence joins TRBV9 and TRBJ1-1; D gene uncertain. The CDR3 sequence is 15 residues long. Trimming left V 3 bases short and J 0 bases short, with 12 bases between. Germline loops: CDR1 SGDLS, CDR2 YYNGEE. CDR3 sequence (DNA): TGTGCCAGCAGCGCACACATCGATCTGAACACTGAAGCTTTCTTT. Translating it yields CASSAHIDLNTEAFF.

The chain recombines TRBV18 with TRBJ2-6; a weak D match, TRBD1 (6 bases). Germline CDR1 KGHSH, CDR2 LQKENI. Trimming pared 4 bases from V and 0 bases from J, leaving 19 bases between. CDR3 length: 19 amino acids. The CDR3 here is CASSLKPGQRSSGANVLTF. The CDR3 DNA sequence: TGTGCCAGCTCACTGAAACCGGGACAAAGATCCTCTGGGGCCAACGTCCTGACTTTC.

The CDR3: CASSLGQGEETQYF. In DNA form, the CDR3 reads TGTGCCAGCAGCCTTGGACAGGGCGAAGAGACCCAGTACTTC. V and J are TRBV7-9 and TRBJ2-5, with 8 bases matching TRBD1. The CDR3 runs to 14 residues. Germline CDR1 SEHNR, CDR2 FQNEAQ (reference sequence). V lost 5 bases and J lost 3; bases outside the gene matches: 5.

The V and J genes are TRBV7-3 and TRBJ1-5; D uncertain. The CDR3 is made up of 13 amino acids. The germline V and J ends were trimmed by 2 bases and 5 bases, with 7 bases remaining between them. From germline, CDR1 is SGHTA and CDR2 FQGTGA. Written as DNA, the CDR3 is TGTGCCAGCAGCTTATCGCGGGATCAGCCCCAGCATTTT. Its translation: CASSLSRDQPQHF.